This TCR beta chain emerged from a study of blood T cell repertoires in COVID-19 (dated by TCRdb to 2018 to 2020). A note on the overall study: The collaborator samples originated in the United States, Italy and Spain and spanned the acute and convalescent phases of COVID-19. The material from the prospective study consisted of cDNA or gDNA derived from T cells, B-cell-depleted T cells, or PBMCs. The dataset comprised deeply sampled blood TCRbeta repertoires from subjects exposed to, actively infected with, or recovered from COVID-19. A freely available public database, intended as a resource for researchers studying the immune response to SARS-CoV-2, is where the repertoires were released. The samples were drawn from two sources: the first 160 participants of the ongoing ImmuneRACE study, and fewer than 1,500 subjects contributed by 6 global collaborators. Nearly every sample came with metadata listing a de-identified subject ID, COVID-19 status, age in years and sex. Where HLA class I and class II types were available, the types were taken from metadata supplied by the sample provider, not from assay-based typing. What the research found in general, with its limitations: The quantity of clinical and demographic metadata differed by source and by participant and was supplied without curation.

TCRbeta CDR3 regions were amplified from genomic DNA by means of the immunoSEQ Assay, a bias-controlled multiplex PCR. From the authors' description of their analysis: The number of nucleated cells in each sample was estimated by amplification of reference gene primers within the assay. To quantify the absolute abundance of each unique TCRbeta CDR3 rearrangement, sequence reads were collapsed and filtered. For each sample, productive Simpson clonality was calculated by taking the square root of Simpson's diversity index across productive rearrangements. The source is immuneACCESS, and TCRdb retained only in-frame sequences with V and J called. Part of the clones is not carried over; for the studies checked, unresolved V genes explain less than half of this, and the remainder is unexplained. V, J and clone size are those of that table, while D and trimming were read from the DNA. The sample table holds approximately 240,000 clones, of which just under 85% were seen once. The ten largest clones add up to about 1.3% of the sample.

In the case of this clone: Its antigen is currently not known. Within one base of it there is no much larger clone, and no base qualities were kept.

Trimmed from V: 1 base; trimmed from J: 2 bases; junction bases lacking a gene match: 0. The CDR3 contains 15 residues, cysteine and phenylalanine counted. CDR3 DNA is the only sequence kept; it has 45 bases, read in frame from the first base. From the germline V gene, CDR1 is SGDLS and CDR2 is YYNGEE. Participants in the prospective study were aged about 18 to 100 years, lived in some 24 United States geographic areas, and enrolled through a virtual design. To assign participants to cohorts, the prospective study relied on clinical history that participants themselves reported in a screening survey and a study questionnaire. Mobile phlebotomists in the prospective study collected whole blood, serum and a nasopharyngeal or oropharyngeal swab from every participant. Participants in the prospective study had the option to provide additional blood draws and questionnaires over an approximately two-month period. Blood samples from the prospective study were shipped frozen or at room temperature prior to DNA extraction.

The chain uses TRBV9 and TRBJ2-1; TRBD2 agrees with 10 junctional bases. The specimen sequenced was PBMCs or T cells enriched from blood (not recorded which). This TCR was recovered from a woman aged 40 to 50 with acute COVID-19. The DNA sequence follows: TGTGCCAGCAGCGTACTAGCGGGAGCCTACAATGAGCAGTTCTTC. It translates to CASSVLAGAYNEQFF.